The 30 T cell receptor beta chains reported below all come from one sample, sequenced in a study of shared clonotypes between healthy human individuals. Clones were sequenced by immunoSEQ multiplex PCR, and TCRdb holds only the in-frame ones, with some missing. The sample comprises over 1.4 million clones, around 95% of which are singletons, and about 1.2% rests with the top ten. Sequenced material: naive CD4+ T cells sorted from blood. Subset here: CD45RA+ positively selected. The receptor source for this set is a man aged 25 to 40 in good health.

The chain's CDR3 is CASSLWGRSISTDTQYF. The CDR3 DNA reads TGCGCCAGCAGCTTGTGGGGGAGGTCCATTAGCACAGATACGCAGTATTTT. V usage is TRBV5-1 and J usage is TRBJ2-3, with TRBD2 as a possible D gene (6 bases). This CDR3 is built from 17 residues. Looked up from germline, CDR1 is SGHRS and CDR2 is YFSETQ. V was pared by 1 base and J by 0 bases, with 15 bases between.

The chain has TRBV5-1 and TRBJ2-7; TRBD2 is a possible D gene (6 bases). The CDR3 covers 17 residues. The germline V gene has CDR1 SGHRS and CDR2 YFSETQ. The V end was cut by 4 bases, the J end by 0 bases, with 20 bases between. Here the CDR3 reads CASSRYLGGTGSYEQYF. As DNA, the CDR3 is TGCGCCAGCAGCCGTTACTTGGGCGGGACGGGCTCCTACGAGCAGTACTTC.

This chain connects TRBV11-2 to TRBJ2-7, with D possibly TRBD2 on 6 matching bases. The CDR3 runs 14 residues. V lost 5 bases, J lost 4 bases, and 15 bases lay in between. The V gene's germline CDR1 is SGHAT and CDR2 FQNNGV. The CDR3: CASSLTSRIYEQYF. CDR3 DNA sequence: TGTGCCAGCAGCCTCACTAGCAGAATATACGAGCAGTACTTC.

The chain employs TRBV28 and TRBJ1-5; TRBD1 might be the D (5 bases). The CDR3 contains 13 residues. The ends were cut back, 8 bases at V and 7 bases at J, with 15 bases in the middle. CDR1 and CDR2 (germline): MDHEN, SYDVKM. The CDR3 DNA follows: TGTGCCAGCCATAGGGGTTTGGGGCAGCCCCAGCATTTT. Protein product: CASHRGLGQPQHF.

The CDR3 coding sequence is TGCGCCAGCAGCCAGGGGATGGGCAATCAGCCCCAGCATTTT. Amino acids: CASSQGMGNQPQHF. This chain connects TRBV4-1 to TRBJ1-5; D is ambiguous. Trimming pared 3 bases from V and 2 bases from J, leaving 8 bases between. The CDR3 runs 14 residues. CDR1 is MGHRA, CDR2 YSYEKL, per germline.

V usage is TRBV28 and J usage is TRBJ1-1; TRBD1 matches 8 bases. The junction had 5 bases not matched to a gene; V was cut back by 1 base and J by 7 bases. The CDR3 is 14 amino acids. Germline CDR1 MDHEN, CDR2 SYDVKM. CDR3 DNA sequence: TGTGCCAGCAGTTTATTGAGAGGACAGGGTGAAGCTTTCTTT. Translated: CASSLLRGQGEAFF.

The V and J genes are TRBV9 and TRBJ2-3; 7 bases line up with TRBD2. Looked up from germline, CDR1 is SGDLS and CDR2 is YYNGEE. V shed 0 bases, J shed 0 bases, and the junction held 10 bases outside the gene matches. This CDR3 region has 18 residues. CDR3 nucleotides: TGTGCCAGCAGCGTAGGCCTAGCGGCCCGTTCTAGCACAGATACGCAGTATTTT. Its protein is CASSVGLAARSSTDTQYF.

The chain has TRBV6-1 and TRBJ2-5; maybe TRBD1 (6 bases). This CDR3 is 14 amino acids long. Germline CDR1 reads MNHNS; CDR2 reads SASEGT. Trimming took off 5 bases at V and 4 bases at J, with 14 bases between the two ends. The CDR3 spells CASSSRGFAETQYF. The CDR3 coding sequence is TGTGCCAGCAGTTCCAGGGGATTTGCAGAGACCCAGTACTTC.

The table lists this clone with a count of one. The chain has TRBV9 and TRBJ2-1; 10 bases agree with TRBD2. Germline V gene lookup returns CDR1 SGDLS and CDR2 YYNGEE. V shed 4 bases, J shed 3 bases, and the junction held 7 bases outside the gene matches. This CDR3 has 16 amino acids. The CDR3 loop is CASSTPSSGSYNEQFF. The CDR3 DNA is TGTGCCAGCAGCACCCCCTCTAGCGGGAGCTACAATGAGCAGTTCTTC.

In regard to this clone: Other nucleotide sequences in the sample specify the same CDR3. The chain joins TRBV6-5 to TRBJ2-1; unclear D gene. The CDR3 is 11 amino acids. V was trimmed by 3 bases and J by 7 bases, leaving 4 bases between them. Germline V gene sequence: CDR1 MNHEY, CDR2 SVGAGI. CDR3 nucleotide sequence: TGTGCCAGCAGTTATAGTAATGAGCAGTTCTTC. Protein: CASSYSNEQFF.

This chain uses TRBV6-5 with TRBJ2-2; D might be TRBD1 or TRBD2, each matching 5 bases. V was cut by 8 bases and J by 5 bases, with 15 bases left in between. Germline CDR1 reads MNHEY; CDR2 reads SVGAGI. There are 14 residues in the CDR3. The CDR3 sequence is CASGSPGRTGELFF. The DNA of the CDR3 is TGTGCCAGCGGGTCACCGGGGCGGACCGGGGAGCTGTTTTTT.

The rearrangement uses TRBV5-1 and TRBJ2-4, with 10 bases matching TRBD1. Germline CDR1 and CDR2: SGHRS and YFSETQ. J was trimmed by 0 bases and V by 1 base; bases with no gene match: 10. This CDR3 region has 19 residues. The CDR3 nucleotides read TGCGCCAGCAGCTTGAAGTTTGGGACAGGGGAACTAGCCAAAAACATTCAGTACTTC. Translated: CASSLKFGTGELAKNIQYF.

This sequence joins TRBV6-5 and TRBJ2-1; a weak D match, TRBD1 (5 bases). V shed 6 bases and J shed 5 bases, with 11 bases lying between them. The length of the CDR3 is 13 residues. The V gene's germline CDR1 is MNHEY and CDR2 SVGAGI. DNA for the CDR3: TGTGCCAGCAGACATAGGGGTCACAATGAGCAGTTCTTC. This sequence encodes CASRHRGHNEQFF.

Details on this clone: Other DNA sequences in the sample encode the same CDR3. The chain has TRBV18 and TRBJ2-7; 10 bases agree with TRBD1. The germline V gene encodes CDR1 KGHSH and CDR2 LQKENI. V lost 3 bases and J lost 4; bases outside the gene matches: 6. The CDR3 is made up of 15 amino acids. CDR3 protein: CASSPRQGAGYEQYF. As DNA, the CDR3 is TGTGCCAGCTCACCTAGACAGGGGGCAGGGTACGAGCAGTACTTC. The variable domain in full, completed from reference TRBV18 and TRBJ2-7, reads NAGVMQNPRHLVRRRGQEARLRCSPMKGHSHVYWYRQLPEEGLKFMVYLQKENIIDESGMPKERFSAEFPKEGPSILRIQQVVRGDSAAYFCASSPRQGAGYEQYFGPGTRLTVT.

Only one count was recorded for this clone. The V gene is TRBV7-2, the J gene TRBJ2-5; TRBD1 agrees at 10 bases. CDR1 is SGHTA, CDR2 FQGNSA, per germline. The V and J ends lost 5 bases and 4 bases, in that order; junction bases with no gene match: 4. The CDR3 is 14 residues long. CDR3 bases: TGTGCCAGCAGCCCTGGACAGGGGGGAGAGACCCAGTACTTC. This translates into CASSPGQGGETQYF.

The chain recombines TRBV6-1 with TRBJ1-4; D not certain. The CDR3 consists of 15 residues. V was clipped by 2 bases and J by 4 bases, with 11 bases between them. Germline CDR1 and CDR2: MNHNS and SASEGT. In nucleotides, the CDR3 is TGTGCCAGCAGTGAACCCCGGGGTATTAATGAAAAACTGTTTTTT. The encoded protein is CASSEPRGINEKLFF.

The rearrangement uses TRBV20-1 and TRBJ2-1; D remains ambiguous. Looked up from germline, CDR1 is DFQATT and CDR2 is SNEGSKA (reference sequence). The germline V and J ends were trimmed by 6 bases and 9 bases, with 12 bases remaining between them. The CDR3 runs to 11 residues. CDR3 amino acids: CSAPGVVEQFF. In DNA, the CDR3 is TGCAGTGCCCCCGGTGTCGTTGAGCAGTTCTTC.

The rearrangement uses TRBV30 and TRBJ2-2; TRBD2 aligns across 11 bases. This CDR3 spans 15 amino acids. V shed 0 bases and J 4 bases; nucleotides not matched to a gene: 1. Germline V lookup: CDR1 GTSNPN, CDR2 SVGIG (reference sequence). The CDR3 nucleotides are TGTGCCTGGAGTGTACTAGCGGGAGCCACCGGGGAGCTGTTTTTT. It encodes CAWSVLAGATGELFF.

As to this clone: Other nucleotide sequences from this sample produce the same CDR3. The rearrangement uses TRBV10-3 and TRBJ2-3; unclear D gene. Germline V gene sequence: CDR1 ENHRY, CDR2 SYGVKD. This CDR3 comprises 11 residues. The V end lost 1 base, the J end lost 6 bases, and 2 bases lay between the germline ends. The CDR3 coding sequence is TGTGCCATCAGTGAGTTGGATACGCAGTATTTT. Translation: CAISELDTQYF.

The chain uses TRBV9 and TRBJ2-1; D not resolved. V was pared by 0 bases and J by 6 bases, with 13 bases between. The germline CDR1 and CDR2 sequences are SGDLS and YYNGEE. The length of the CDR3 is 15 residues. CDR3 amino acids: CASSVALGFGNEQFF. The CDR3 DNA reads TGTGCCAGCAGCGTAGCTCTGGGGTTCGGCAATGAGCAGTTCTTC.

The chain employs TRBV7-8 and TRBJ2-7, with 8 bases identical to TRBD1. This CDR3 region has 16 residues. V gave up 0 bases and J gave up 3 bases; unmatched junction bases: 7. CDR1 and CDR2 (germline): SGHVS, FQNEAQ. In DNA form, the CDR3 reads TGTGCCAGCAGCTTAGCCGGACAGGGTAGTGGCTACGAGCAGTACTTC. Translating it yields CASSLAGQGSGYEQYF.

This sequence joins TRBV5-1 and TRBJ2-7; TRBD2 aligns across 9 bases. The CDR3 totals 16 residues. Germline values: CDR1 SGHRS, CDR2 YFSETQ. V gave up 0 bases and J gave up 4 bases; unmatched junction bases: 8. The CDR3 coding sequence is TGCGCCAGCAGCTTGGCCGTAGTAGCGGGAGAGTACGAGCAGTACTTC. It is translated as CASSLAVVAGEYEQYF.

The genes are TRBV7-9 and TRBJ2-2; D is perhaps TRBD2 (6 bases). This CDR3 spans 15 amino acids. Germline V gene data show CDR1 as SEHNR and CDR2 as FQNEAQ (reference sequence). Between the trimmed V and J ends, which lost 1 base and 5 bases, there was a span of 11 bases. In nucleotides, the CDR3 is TGTGCCAGCAGCTTAGGGGACTTATTGACCGGGGAGCTGTTTTTT. Protein product: CASSLGDLLTGELFF.

V is TRBV6-1 and J is TRBJ2-1; D is possibly TRBD1 (6 bases). The CDR3 spans 14 residues. Germline V gene lookup returns CDR1 MNHNS and CDR2 SASEGT. Trimming took 5 bases from V and 4 from J, leaving 12 bases between them. CDR3 region: CASSIGTSYNEQFF. CDR3 nucleotides: TGTGCCAGCAGTATAGGGACAAGTTACAATGAGCAGTTCTTC.

The V gene is TRBV27, the J gene TRBJ2-1, with TRBD2 identical over 9 bases. V lost 1 base and J lost 9; bases outside the gene matches: 7. Per the germline V gene, CDR1 is MNHEY and CDR2 is SMNVEV (reference sequence). CDR3 length: 15 residues. The CDR3 DNA reads as TGTGCCAGCAGTTTATTTATAGCGGGAGTTGGTGAGCAGTTCTTC. Encoded protein: CASSLFIAGVGEQFF.

This clone occurred once. The rearrangement uses TRBV19 and TRBJ2-1; D tentatively fits TRBD1 or TRBD2 (7 bases each). This CDR3 comprises 15 residues. CDR1 and CDR2 (germline): LNHDA, SQIVND (reference sequence). V was pared by 11 bases and J by 9 bases, with 26 bases between. CDR3 loop: CASTRGDSKNSEQFF. The DNA for the CDR3 is TGTGCCTCAACCCGGGGGGACAGCAAAAACAGTGAGCAGTTCTTC.

This rearrangement joins TRBV9 to TRBJ2-7, with a possible D match to TRBD2 (6 bases). Germline lookup yields CDR1 SGDLS and CDR2 YYNGEE. Trimming pared 0 bases from V and 2 bases from J, leaving 12 bases between. The CDR3 is 15 residues long. The CDR3 DNA is TGTGCCAGCAGCGTAGACCTAGCGCGAGCCTACGAGCAGTACTTC. Its protein product is CASSVDLARAYEQYF.

V and J are TRBV7-8 and TRBJ2-7; tentatively, D is TRBD2 (5 bases). This CDR3 has 13 amino acids. The V and J ends lost 3 bases and 5 bases respectively, with 11 bases between them. The germline CDR1 and CDR2 sequences are SGHVS and FQNEAQ. In DNA, the CDR3 is TGTGCCAGCAGCTTCCTCCGGACTGACGAGCAGTACTTC. Translating it yields CASSFLRTDEQYF.

CDR3 coding DNA: TGCAGCGGTAAACAGGGGGCGGGTGGCTACACCTTC. It yields the protein CSGKQGAGGYTF. The chain couples TRBV29-1 to TRBJ1-2; TRBD1 matches at 9 bases. The germline CDR1 and CDR2 sequences are SQVTM and ANQGSEA. CDR3 length: 12 residues. With 7 bases clipped from V and 7 bases from J, the junction kept 7 bases outside the gene matches.

This chain connects TRBV5-1 to TRBJ2-1; 8 bases line up with TRBD2. The CDR3 spans 14 residues. The V gene end was trimmed by 5 bases and the J gene end by 2 bases; junction bases not matched to a gene: 3. Germline V gene lookup returns CDR1 SGHRS and CDR2 YFSETQ. The CDR3 loop reads CASRSGGAYNEQFF. The CDR3 region has the DNA TGCGCCAGCAGGAGCGGGGGAGCCTACAATGAGCAGTTCTTC. The whole variable domain, filled in from reference TRBV5-1 and TRBJ2-1, reads KAGVTQTPRYLIKTRGQQVTLSCSPISGHRSVSWYQQTPGQGLQFLFEYFSETQRNKGNFPGRFSGRQFSNSRSEMNVSTLELGDSALYLCASRSGGAYNEQFFGPGTRLTVL.